At least ten counts were recorded for the clone carrying this TCR beta chain. Its antigen is not known. The cDNA came from 5'RACE with 10-nucleotide random UMIs. TCRdb independently ran MiXCR on the 5' RACE reads; one entry per CDR3 protein. The repertoire consists of approximately 85,000 distinct CDR3 sequences, with less than 15% occurring once and the leading ten covering just under 5%. The time point denotes: longitudinal time-point 2. The unsorted libraries were made from 2 million PBMCs kept at -80 C. This specimen belongs to a study of neurological immune-mediated disorders. Study results and limitations: In HTLV-1-associated myelopathy, TCR clonal expansion was greatest, and in multiple sclerosis it was least, below healthy controls.

The V and J ends lost 6 bases and 7 bases, in that order; junction bases with no gene match: 9. The CDR3 runs 14 residues. In germline, CDR1 is DFQATT, CDR2 SNEGSKA (reference sequence). This sequence originates from a female donor with HTLV-1-associated myelopathy (HAM/TSP). The rearrangement joins TRBV20-1 to TRBJ1-4, with TRBD1 matching over 9 bases. Source material: PBMCs. The CDR3 is CSAYSTGGLEKLFF. DNA for the CDR3: TGCAGTGCCTATTCTACAGGGGGCCTTGAAAAACTGTTTTTT.